The rows below give T cell receptor beta chains drawn from one sample of a study of cytomegalovirus exposure and HLA in healthy donors. The data were produced by immunoSEQ multiplex PCR, yet TCRdb's version contains in-frame clones alone and is incomplete. The top ten clones hold around 10% of a sample with about 170,000 clones, under 90% of them seen once. The source material was PBMCs. Receptor source: a woman between 18 and 30 years old in good health and CMV-seropositive. The CDR3 runs from the conserved cysteine through the conserved F or W. A D gene is named only where the DNA matches it firmly. Some rows have no size entry. The others give once, few or many, or a class for an expanded clone.

V gene	D gene	J gene	clone size	CDR3 DNA	CDR3 protein
TRBV19	NA	TRBJ1-5	few	TGTGCCACCTCCGTCAGGGTCTATCAGCCCCAGCATTTT	CATSVRVYQPQHF
TRBV7-2	TRBD1	TRBJ2-3	NA	TGTGCCAGCAGCTTAGATGGACAGGACACAGATACGCAGTATTTT	CASSLDGQDTDTQYF
TRBV28	NA	TRBJ2-7	NA	TGTGCCAGCGGTTTAGCGGAAACCTACGAGCAGTACTTC	CASGLAETYEQYF
TRBV2	TRBD2	TRBJ2-7	few	TGTGCCAGCAGTGCCCCCGGGACTAGCGGCTACGAGCAGTACTTC	CASSAPGTSGYEQYF
TRBV6-6	NA	TRBJ1-1	many	TGTGCCAGCGGGGCGACAAGTCAAGCTTTCTTT	CASGATSQAFF
TRBV4-2	NA	TRBJ2-2	NA	TGTGCCAGCAGCCAAGGGGGGGACACCGGGGAGCTGTTTTTT	CASSQGGDTGELFF
TRBV4-3	NA	TRBJ2-7	NA	TGCGCCAGCAGCCAAGAAGGTGTTACCGGGAGCTCCTACGAGCAGTACTTC	CASSQEGVTGSSYEQYF
TRBV19	NA	TRBJ2-7	NA	TGTGCCAGTAGTATTGGTCCAGACTACTCCTACGAGCAGTACTTC	CASSIGPDYSYEQYF
TRBV15	NA	TRBJ1-1	NA	TGTGCCACGGAGGGGCTTGGGAGGCTTGAAGCTTTCTTT	CATEGLGRLEAFF
TRBV30	NA	TRBJ2-5	NA	TGTGCCTGGAGTGTAGGAGGGACGGGTAGTCAAGAGACCCAGTACTTC	CAWSVGGTGSQETQYF
TRBV7-7	NA	TRBJ2-2	NA	TGTGCTAGCAGCCCGCTAGCCTTCACCGGGGAGCTGTTTTTT	CASSPLAFTGELFF
TRBV9	NA	TRBJ1-4	NA	TGTGCCAGCAGCGCCGAGAGAGGGGGGGTCGGGAATGAAAAACTGTTTTTT	CASSAERGGVGNEKLFF
TRBV5-6	NA	TRBJ1-2	once	TGTGCCAGCAGCTTACAATCGTCAGGGGTGTTCTATGGCTACACCTTC	CASSLQSSGVFYGYTF
TRBV19	NA	TRBJ2-7	NA	TGTGCCAGTAGTATCGCCCCGGGGAGCCGTTACGAGCAGTACTTC	CASSIAPGSRYEQYF
TRBV10-3	TRBD2	TRBJ2-3	NA	TGTGCCATCACCACTAGCGGGAGGGGCACCTCCACAGATACGCAGTATTTT	CAITTSGRGTSTDTQYF
TRBV6-5	TRBD1	TRBJ1-2	NA	TGTGCCAGCAGTCTAGGACAGGGGGCTTCGGGCTACACCTTC	CASSLGQGASGYTF
TRBV14	NA	TRBJ2-7	NA	TGTGCCAGCAGCCAGGGCAGGGGGGCCTCCTACGAGCAGTACTTC	CASSQGRGASYEQYF
TRBV7-9	NA	TRBJ1-1	NA	TGTGCCAGCAGCAGGTCGAGCGTCACTGAAGCTTTCTTT	CASSRSSVTEAFF
TRBV5-1	TRBD2	TRBJ2-5	NA	TGCGCCAGCAGCTTGGCCGTAGCGGGGACACCTCAAGAGACCCAGTACTTC	CASSLAVAGTPQETQYF
TRBV11-2	TRBD2	TRBJ2-7	NA	TGTGCCAGCAGCTTAGGTCTGGCGGGAGTACTGCACGAGCAGTACTTC	CASSLGLAGVLHEQYF
TRBV10-3	TRBD1	TRBJ2-1	NA	TGTGCCATCAGTGAGAGGGGACAGACCGTGAGCTCCTACAATGAGCAGTTCTTC	CAISERGQTVSSYNEQFF
TRBV19	NA	TRBJ2-2	NA	TGTGCCAGTAGTAGCAGGGTTCCCGGGGAGCTGTTTTTT	CASSSRVPGELFF
TRBV25-1	NA	TRBJ1-1	once	TGTGCCAGTCAGTGGGCCGGGCAGGGCGGAACTGAAGCTTTCTTT	CASQWAGQGGTEAFF
TRBV2	NA	TRBJ2-7	few	TGTGCCAGCAGTGTTCAGGGGTCCTCCTACGAGCAGTACTTC	CASSVQGSSYEQYF
TRBV10-3	NA	TRBJ2-7	NA	TGTGCCACCCTAGGGGCAGGGTCCTACGAGCAGTACTTC	CATLGAGSYEQYF
TRBV7-6	TRBD2	TRBJ2-7	NA	TGTGCCAGCAGCCGCACTAGCGGGAACTACGAGCAGTACTTC	CASSRTSGNYEQYF
TRBV11-2	NA	TRBJ2-1	medium-sized	TGTGCCAGCAGCTTAGTCCATTCCTACAATGAGCAGTTCTTC	CASSLVHSYNEQFF
TRBV6-5	TRBD1	TRBJ1-1	NA	TGTGCCAGCAGCCCCGGGGCAGGGGGGAACACTGAAGCTTTCTTT	CASSPGAGGNTEAFF
TRBV5-1	TRBD2	TRBJ2-3	NA	TGCGCCAGCACCTCGGGGCTAGCGGGAGGGCTTCGCACAGATACGCAGTATTTT	CASTSGLAGGLRTDTQYF
TRBV4-1	NA	TRBJ1-1	NA	TGCGCTAGCAGCCAAGTCAAAGAGGTTAGGAACACTGAAGCTTTCTTT	CASSQVKEVRNTEAFF
TRBV5-4	TRBD2	TRBJ2-1	NA	TGTGCCAGCAGCGAGACACTAGCGGGAGTCGCCTACAATGAGCAGTTCTTC	CASSETLAGVAYNEQFF
TRBV25-1	TRBD2	TRBJ2-3	NA	TGTGCCAGCAGTGAACATTCGGGCAGCGGGAGCCCTAGGGCGCAGTATTTT	CASSEHSGSGSPRAQYF
TRBV5-1	NA	TRBJ2-5	many	TGCGCCAGCAGCTTGGAGGACAGACGGGAGACCCAGTACTTC	CASSLEDRRETQYF
TRBV19	NA	TRBJ1-5	NA	TGTGCCAGTAGTATAGGAGGGACAAACAATCAGCCCCAGCATTTT	CASSIGGTNNQPQHF
TRBV7-8	NA	TRBJ2-2	NA	TGTGCCAGCAGCTTAGGCCCCAGCACCGGGGAGCTGTTTTTT	CASSLGPSTGELFF
TRBV10-3	NA	TRBJ1-2	NA	TGTGCCATCAGTCGGGACTTCGGCTACACCTTC	CAISRDFGYTF
TRBV28	NA	TRBJ1-5	few	TGTGCCAGCAGTTTACCCCGGGGGGCGGGCAATCAGCCCCAGCATTTT	CASSLPRGAGNQPQHF
TRBV6-1	TRBD1	TRBJ2-5	NA	TGTGCCAGCAGTGCACCGGGACAGGGAGGGACCCAGTACTTC	CASSAPGQGGTQYF
TRBV30	NA	TRBJ1-5	NA	TGTGCCTGGAGACAACAGCCCAATCAGCCCCAGCATTTT	CAWRQQPNQPQHF
TRBV11-2	NA	TRBJ1-4	NA	TGTGCCAGCAGCTTAGAAGAGGCAGCTGAAAAACTGTTTTTT	CASSLEEAAEKLFF
TRBV11-2	TRBD1	TRBJ2-4	NA	TGTGCCAGCAGCTTCCGCCGGGGACAGGGGGCTGTCGCCAAAAACATTCAGTACTTC	CASSFRRGQGAVAKNIQYF
TRBV6-5	NA	TRBJ1-1	once	TGTGCCAGCAGTTACTCGCTGCGGGGGAACACTGAAGCTTTCTTT	CASSYSLRGNTEAFF
TRBV11-3	TRBD2	TRBJ2-7	NA	TGTGCCAGCAGCTTAGGGACTAGCGGGAACTTGGACTACGAGCAGTACTTC	CASSLGTSGNLDYEQYF
TRBV20-1	TRBD1	TRBJ1-1	NA	TGCAGTGCTGGGACAGGTGAGGCTTTCTTT	CSAGTGEAFF
TRBV19	TRBD1	TRBJ2-3	NA	TGTGCCAGTAGTCCTCGGACAGGACGAACAGCAGATACGCAGTATTTT	CASSPRTGRTADTQYF
TRBV5-6	TRBD1	TRBJ1-4	NA	TGTGCCAGCAGCCGATCCGGGACAGGTGTTGAAAAACTGTTTTTT	CASSRSGTGVEKLFF
TRBV7-9	NA	TRBJ2-3	NA	TGTGCCAGCAGCTTATATGTGGGAGAGGCAGATACGCAGTATTTT	CASSLYVGEADTQYF
TRBV9	NA	TRBJ2-7	NA	TGTGCCAGCAGCGTAGCGGGGGCGGGAGTCTACGAGCAGTACTTC	CASSVAGAGVYEQYF
TRBV6-4	NA	TRBJ1-5	once	TGTGCCAGCAGTGTTGCTTCAGGGCAGCCCCAGCATTTT	CASSVASGQPQHF
TRBV28	TRBD2	TRBJ2-7	NA	TGTGCCAGCATGACCCTTTCTCAGTTCGCCCAGACTAGCGGGGCCTACGAGCAGTACTTC	CASMTLSQFAQTSGAYEQYF
TRBV11-2	TRBD1	TRBJ2-5	NA	TGTGCCAGCAGCCCGGGTTTCGCGCAGGGGGCCCAGTACTTC	CASSPGFAQGAQYF
TRBV10-3	TRBD1	TRBJ2-2	NA	TGTGCCATCAGTCAACAGACAGGGCGGTTCTCCGGGGAGCTGTTTTTT	CAISQQTGRFSGELFF
TRBV7-9	NA	TRBJ2-7	once	TGTGCCAGCAGCTTGCCCGGCAGGGGCTACGAGCAGTACTTC	CASSLPGRGYEQYF
TRBV6-1	TRBD2	TRBJ2-7	NA	TGTGCCAGCAGTGAAGTTTTAGCGGGGGGGCCGGAGCAGTACTTC	CASSEVLAGGPEQYF